The rows below give T cell receptor beta chains drawn from one sample of a study of blood T cell repertoires in COVID-19. The table came from immunoSEQ multiplex PCR; TCRdb's copy has only in-frame clones and leaves some out. The repertoire includes a few hundred thousand clones, about 80% of them detected once, and roughly 8.6% sits in the top ten. The specimen sequenced was peripheral blood. The receptors derive from a human donor in a cohort sampled during active COVID-19. Each CDR3 is given with its conserved first and last residue. A D gene is named only where the DNA matches it firmly. Rows may omit the clone size; those that give it use once, few, many or a size class.

j_gene	abundance	d_gene	v_gene	CDR3aa	CDR3nt
TRBJ2-7	.	TRBD2	TRBV6-6	CASSGIAGGTTYEQYF	TGTGCCAGCAGTGGGATAGCGGGAGGGACGACCTACGAGCAGTACTTC
TRBJ2-7	.	TRBD2	TRBV3-1/TRBV3-2	CASSQASGGYEQYF	TGTGCCAGCAGCCAAGCCAGCGGGGGGTACGAGCAGTACTTC
TRBJ2-1	once	TRBD2	TRBV18	CASSLHSGDEQFF	TGTGCCAGCTCACTACATAGCGGGGACGAGCAGTTCTTC
TRBJ1-1	.	TRBD1	TRBV28	CASRTEQGPFGSTEAFF	TGTGCCAGCAGGACTGAACAGGGGCCTTTCGGCAGCACTGAAGCTTTCTTT
TRBJ1-3	once	TRBD1	TRBV5-6	CASSKTGVSGNTIYF	TGTGCCAGCAGCAAGACAGGGGTGTCTGGAAACACCATATATTTT
TRBJ2-2	once	TRBD2	TRBV28	CASTMGGFPVTGELFF	TGTGCCAGCACCATGGGGGGGTTCCCCGTCACCGGGGAGCTGTTTTTT
TRBJ2-6	.	.	TRBV21-1	CASSTGQTNSGANVLTF	TGTGCCAGCAGCACGGGACAAACCAACTCTGGGGCCAACGTCCTGACTTTC
TRBJ2-1	.	.	TRBV28	CASHGGGEGSYNEQFF	TGTGCCAGCCATGGGGGGGGCGAGGGTAGTTACAATGAGCAGTTCTTC
TRBJ1-5	.	TRBD1	TRBV10-3	CATQGTGGRSSNQPQHF	TGTGCCACCCAAGGGACAGGGGGACGGTCTAGCAATCAGCCCCAGCATTTT
TRBJ2-1	.	TRBD2	TRBV9	CASSKKRDPYNEQFF	TGTGCCAGCAGCAAAAAGCGGGACCCCTACAATGAGCAGTTCTTC
TRBJ2-1	.	.	TRBV7-8	CASSNGAPRETYNEQFF	TGTGCCAGCAGCAATGGGGCGCCCAGAGAGACCTACAATGAGCAGTTCTTC
TRBJ1-1	.	TRBD1	TRBV6-6	CASSYRQGNTEAFF	TGTGCCAGCAGTTACCGACAGGGGAACACTGAAGCTTTCTTT
TRBJ2-7	.	.	TRBV6-6	CASSGLRVNPYEQYF	TGTGCCAGCTCCGGCCTCCGGGTGAATCCCTACGAGCAGTACTTC
TRBJ2-5	.	.	TRBV1	CTSSPGTGGGEVETQYF	TGCACCAGCAGCCCCGGGACCGGGGGGGGAGAAGTGGAGACCCAGTACTTC
TRBJ1-1	few	.	TRBV18	CATNDRMNTEAFF	TGTGCCACCAACGACAGAATGAACACTGAAGCTTTCTTT
TRBJ1-6	once	TRBD1	TRBV6-6	CASRPGQINSPLHF	TGTGCCAGCAGACCGGGACAGATAAATTCACCCCTCCACTTT
TRBJ2-7	.	TRBD1	TRBV6-1	CASSVIPGQGPYEQYF	TGTGCCAGCAGTGTGATCCCGGGACAGGGTCCCTACGAGCAGTACTTC
TRBJ1-6	.	TRBD1	TRBV7-2	CASSTGTGSSYNSPLHF	TGTGCCAGCAGCACCGGGACAGGCAGCTCCTATAATTCACCCCTCCACTTT
TRBJ2-1	.	.	TRBV5-1	CASSINAGTSYNEQFF	TGCGCCAGCAGTATAAATGCCGGGACATCCTACAATGAGCAGTTCTTC
TRBJ2-5	.	.	TRBV21-1	CASSKDRKAETQYF	TGTGCCAGCAGCAAAGACAGAAAAGCAGAGACCCAGTACTTC
TRBJ1-3	.	.	TRBV3-1/TRBV3-2	CASSQGRSLSGNTIYF	TGTGCCAGCAGCCAAGGGAGGAGCCTCTCTGGAAACACCATATATTTT
TRBJ2-7	.	TRBD2	TRBV3-1/TRBV3-2	CASGALGGRARTYEQYF	TGTGCCAGCGGGGCCCTCGGCGGGAGGGCCCGTACCTACGAGCAGTACTTC
TRBJ2-1	.	.	TRBV5-1	CASSPNEGGRNEQFF	TGCGCCAGCAGCCCCAATGAAGGAGGTCGCAATGAGCAGTTCTTC
TRBJ1-4	.	.	TRBV3-1/TRBV3-2	CASSQAGAGTINEKLFF	TGTGCCAGCAGCCAAGCGGGAGCCGGGACCATTAATGAAAAACTGTTTTTT
TRBJ1-2	few	.	TRBV4-1	CASSQAGILGGYTF	TGCGCCAGCAGCCAAGCAGGGATTCTGGGGGGCTACACCTTC
TRBJ2-7	.	TRBD1	TRBV11-3	CASSLDRGREQYF	TGTGCCAGCAGCTTAGACAGGGGGCGCGAGCAGTACTTC
TRBJ1-1	.	TRBD1	TRBV28	CASSSGTALVLAEAFF	TGTGCCAGCAGTTCCGGGACAGCGCTCGTTTTGGCTGAAGCTTTCTTT
TRBJ2-1	.	.	TRBV4-1	CASSQFGRRDGDEQFF	TGCGCCAGCAGCCAATTCGGACGGCGGGATGGGGATGAGCAGTTCTTC
TRBJ2-6	.	TRBD1	TRBV27	CASTLNRGTGANVLTF	TGTGCCAGCACCCTAAACAGGGGTACTGGGGCCAACGTCCTGACTTTC
TRBJ2-7	.	TRBD1	TRBV6-5	CASSYSRQGLYEQYF	TGTGCCAGCAGTTACTCGCGACAGGGGTTATACGAGCAGTACTTC
TRBJ1-2	.	.	TRBV6-5	CASSQTGNYGYTF	TGTGCCAGCAGCCAGACGGGTAACTATGGCTACACCTTC
TRBJ1-2	.	TRBD1	TRBV7-9	CASSISGQGARGGYTF	TGTGCCAGCAGCATCTCCGGACAGGGGGCAAGGGGTGGCTACACCTTC
TRBJ1-4	.	TRBD1	TRBV3-1/TRBV3-2	CASSQGQLSEKLFF	TGTGCCAGCAGCCAGGGACAGTTGAGTGAAAAACTGTTTTTT
TRBJ2-7	.	TRBD2	TRBV6-1	CASSATSGRSHRVYEQYF	TGTGCCAGCAGTGCGACTAGCGGGAGGTCCCACCGCGTCTACGAGCAGTACTTC
TRBJ2-1	once	TRBD2	TRBV15	CATSRVGGGPLNEQFF	TGTGCCACCAGCAGAGTGGGGGGAGGGCCCCTCAATGAGCAGTTCTTC
TRBJ2-1	few	TRBD2	TRBV9	CASSEGLAGRNEQFF	TGTGCCAGCAGCGAGGGACTAGCGGGAAGGAATGAGCAGTTCTTC
TRBJ1-1	.	.	TRBV7-8	CASSPQPSGGTEAFF	TGTGCCAGCAGCCCCCAACCTAGTGGAGGGACTGAAGCTTTCTTT
TRBJ2-1	.	TRBD1	TRBV5-1	CASSGTDYNEQFF	TGCGCCAGCAGCGGGACAGACTACAATGAGCAGTTCTTC
TRBJ2-1	.	TRBD1	TRBV5-1	CASSVGTGSYNEQFF	TGCGCCAGCAGTGTTGGGACAGGGTCCTACAATGAGCAGTTCTTC
TRBJ2-1	once	.	TRBV28	CASSFSRALGRYNEQFF	TGTGCCAGCAGTTTCTCCCGGGCCCTGGGGCGCTACAATGAGCAGTTCTTC
TRBJ1-2	.	.	TRBV6-5	CASSDSPYGYTF	TGTGCCAGCAGCGACTCTCCCTATGGCTACACCTTC
TRBJ2-7	.	TRBD2	TRBV6-6	CASRVQRDRSEQYF	TGTGCCAGCAGAGTCCAGCGGGACCGCAGCGAGCAGTACTTC
TRBJ2-6	.	TRBD2	TRBV9	CASSPRGGDDSGANVLTF	TGTGCCAGCAGCCCCCGCGGGGGTGATGACTCTGGGGCCAACGTCCTGACTTTC
TRBJ1-2	.	TRBD1	TRBV5-6	CASSSGKDRVFYGYTF	TGTGCCAGCAGCTCCGGCAAGGACAGGGTGTTTTATGGCTACACCTTC
TRBJ2-7	.	TRBD2	TRBV5-1	CASSATSGGSSGSF	TGCGCCAGCAGCGCGACTAGCGGGGGTTCTAGCGGAAGCTTC
TRBJ2-7	.	.	TRBV3-1/TRBV3-2	CASSQVSHEQYF	TGTGCCAGCAGCCAAGTAAGCCACGAGCAGTACTTC
TRBJ2-5	.	TRBD2	TRBV7-2	CASSSTLAGGSGTQYF	TGTGCCAGCAGCTCTACTCTAGCGGGGGGATCTGGGACCCAGTACTTC
TRBJ2-5	once	.	TRBV5-4	CASSFGQGLETQYF	TGTGCCAGCAGCTTTGGGCAGGGGCTAGAGACCCAGTACTTC
TRBJ1-1	few	.	TRBV2	CASTLGGWGTEAFF	TGTGCCAGCACCCTGGGGGGTTGGGGGACTGAAGCTTTCTTT
TRBJ2-2	.	TRBD2	TRBV9	CASSVVSAGVTGELFF	TGTGCCAGCAGCGTAGTGTCAGCGGGAGTCACCGGGGAGCTGTTTTTT
TRBJ2-3	.	TRBD1	TRBV10-2	CASQENRGNTDTQYF	TGCGCCAGTCAGGAGAACAGGGGGAACACAGATACGCAGTATTTT
TRBJ2-1	.	TRBD2	TRBV7-3	CASSATSVRYNEQFF	TGTGCCAGCAGCGCTACTAGCGTAAGGTACAATGAGCAGTTCTTC